This is a list of T cell receptor beta chains from one sample in a study of blood T cell repertoires in COVID-19. Using immunoSEQ multiplex PCR, the repertoire was profiled, and TCRdb retains in-frame clones only, with some absent. The table records 110,000 or so clones, about 85% of them present only once. The sample taken for sequencing was peripheral blood. Receptors originate from a human donor in a cohort sampled during active COVID-19. Each CDR3 is given with its conserved first and last residue.

V gene	J gene	CDR3 protein
TRBV19	TRBJ1-2	CASSPPRRGGIYGYTF
TRBV15	TRBJ1-2	CATSRGGQGAYRTF
TRBV3-1/TRBV3-2	TRBJ2-7	CASSPSRRGGEQYF
TRBV6-2/TRBV6-3	TRBJ1-1	CASSPAGGGAAFF
TRBV11-2	TRBJ2-7	CASSSSGGRYEQYF
TRBV10-2	TRBJ2-7	CASSERVWDRSYEQYF
TRBV6-2/TRBV6-3	TRBJ1-6	CASSLTPGSPLHF
TRBV3-1/TRBV3-2	TRBJ1-5	CASSSDRNNQPQHF
TRBV11-3	TRBJ2-7	CASSPGTAGSYEQYF
TRBV19	TRBJ2-1	CASRKRGGNSYNEQFF
TRBV5-4	TRBJ1-1	CASSLSQQGALF
TRBV6-5	TRBJ1-3	CASRAGYSGNTIYF
TRBV5-1	TRBJ2-2	CASSILGIVGQGYTGELFF
TRBV13	TRBJ1-6	CASTYREYNSPLHF
TRBV4-1	TRBJ2-6	CASSQVRTAGANVLTF
TRBV18	TRBJ2-7	CASSLDRETYEQYF
TRBV28	TRBJ2-3	CAIMGSGGTISTDTQYF
TRBV3-1/TRBV3-2	TRBJ2-2	CASSQDLVARELFF
TRBV7-9	TRBJ2-7	CASSLAGQLPYEQYF
TRBV2	TRBJ2-3	CASRYDRGTDTQYF
TRBV6-2/TRBV6-3	TRBJ2-7	CASSSRDRVSYEQYF
TRBV2	TRBJ1-1	CASTRDRGYTEAFF
TRBV7-2	TRBJ2-7	CASSLNRGAYEQYF
TRBV4-1	TRBJ2-1	CASSQLSGGFNEQFF
TRBV7-9	TRBJ2-7	CASSFTGNSYEQYF
TRBV7-2	TRBJ2-7	CASSLTGTRGYEQYF
TRBV11-3	TRBJ1-1	CASRGSGNTEAFF
TRBV3-1/TRBV3-2	TRBJ1-3	CASSLTGSRNTIYF
TRBV5-1	TRBJ2-3	CASSFTGSSTDTQYF
TRBV5-1	TRBJ1-2	CASSLTGDYGYTF
TRBV6-1	TRBJ2-3	CASSVTSRASGGVTDTQYF
TRBV4-3	TRBJ1-6	CASSQEGQGGSPLHF
TRBV7-2	TRBJ2-5	CASSSASGPQETQYF
TRBV3-1/TRBV3-2	TRBJ2-4	CASSQVASGNIQYF
TRBV7-2	TRBJ2-7	CASSGSVGLKEQYF
TRBV19	TRBJ2-3	CASSIKGSAHTDTQYF
TRBV7-3	TRBJ2-3	CASGPGLGLDTQYF
TRBV10-3	TRBJ2-1	CAISEGQVGQFF
TRBV28	TRBJ1-2	CASSLVSDYYDYTF
TRBV27	TRBJ1-1	CASNTHRGAPEAFF
TRBV11-2	TRBJ2-2	CASSWGTTNTGELFF
TRBV13	TRBJ2-1	CASSLATSGGSSYNEQFF
TRBV27	TRBJ2-1	CASSPSYNEQFF
TRBV5-4	TRBJ1-1	CASSPGMNTEAFF
TRBV5-6	TRBJ1-5	CASSESQGYQPQHF
TRBV10-3	TRBJ2-7	CAISERDMPSYEQYF
TRBV18	TRBJ1-1	CASSPQGGVRNTEAFF
TRBV9	TRBJ1-2	CASSPGRGWYGYTF
TRBV2	TRBJ2-1	CASSWASGNEQFF
TRBV6-2/TRBV6-3	TRBJ2-7	CASSYSSFSEQYF
TRBV12-5	TRBJ1-1	CASGPDRAYTEAFF
TRBV19	TRBJ1-5	CASSIGQYNQPQHF
TRBV7-8	TRBJ2-7	CASSLWGSGGTYEQYF
TRBV2	TRBJ2-1	CASSPYRGAGNEQFF
TRBV4-1	TRBJ2-1	CASSQDWGGNEQFF
TRBV5-1	TRBJ2-3	CASSLQGDTQYF
TRBV6-5	TRBJ1-1	CASSYSNGMNTEAFF